One and the same sample provided the 8 T cell receptor beta chains below, sequenced in a study of neurological immune-mediated disorders. TCRdb used MiXCR to reprocess the 5' RACE reads, holding one entry per CDR3 protein. The sample has 71,000 or so distinct CDR3 sequences; 4% to 6% are singletons. The source material was PBMCs. These TCRs come from a woman aged 30 to 39 with multiple sclerosis.

This clonotype showed up many times. This rearrangement joins TRBV20-1 to TRBJ2-2, with TRBD2 matching 8 bases. Germline trimming cut 4 bases from V and 7 bases from J; bases unmatched to any gene: 14. The CDR3 length is 16 residues. Germline values: CDR1 DFQATT, CDR2 SNEGSKA (reference sequence). CDR3 coding DNA: TGCAGTGCTACCCAAGGAGGGAGCGGGAGCGGCGGGGAGCTGTTTTTT. It specifies CSATQGGSGSGGELFF.

This clonotype showed up many times. CDR3 loop: CSARDAAMNTEAFF. The CDR3 coding sequence is TGCAGTGCTAGAGATGCGGCAATGAACACTGAAGCTTTCTTT. V usage is TRBV20-1 and J usage is TRBJ1-1, with D unresolved. Trimming cost V 0 bases and J 0 bases, with 8 bases left between them. The germline V gene encodes CDR1 DFQATT and CDR2 SNEGSKA (reference sequence). The CDR3 contains 14 residues.

CDR3 in DNA: TGCGCCAGCAGCTTGATTCGGACAGGGGAAGAGACCCAGTACTTC. Protein product: CASSLIRTGEETQYF. V gene TRBV5-1 combines with J gene TRBJ2-5, with 9 nucleotides matching TRBD1. V gave up 1 base and J gave up 3 bases; unmatched junction bases: 4. This CDR3 has 15 amino acids. Germline lookup yields CDR1 SGHRS and CDR2 YFSETQ. The full variable domain, in which reference TRBV5-1 and TRBJ2-5 provide the parts outside the CDR3, is KAGVTQTPRYLIKTRGQQVTLSCSPISGHRSVSWYQQTPGQGLQFLFEYFSETQRNKGNFPGRFSGRQFSNSRSEMNVSTLELGDSALYLCASSLIRTGEETQYFGPGTRLLVL.

This clonotype appeared many times. This sequence joins TRBV20-1 and TRBJ1-1; the D gene is possibly TRBD1 (5 bases). CDR3 size: 17 residues. Germline-derived CDR1 and CDR2 are DFQATT and SNEGSKA (reference sequence). Deletions cut 6 bases from V and 0 bases from J, with 23 bases between. CDR3 DNA: TGCAGTGCCCTTACCATGGGGACGGCTAAAATGAACACTGAAGCTTTCTTT. This translates into CSALTMGTAKMNTEAFF.

This clonotype showed up many times. The J gene is TRBJ1-4, the V gene TRBV20-1; the match to TRBD1 covers 7 bases. From germline, CDR1 is DFQATT and CDR2 SNEGSKA (reference sequence). The length of the CDR3 is 13 residues. The trim removed 3 bases at V and 12 bases at J, leaving 10 bases unmatched. The CDR3 region is CSASQGDTTQLFF. The CDR3 region has the DNA TGCAGTGCTAGTCAGGGGGACACGACGCAACTGTTTTTT.

This clonotype was seen at least ten times. The chain joins TRBV12-3 or TRBV12-4 to TRBJ2-7; 10 bases agree with TRBD2. The trim removed 1 base at V and 5 bases at J, leaving 11 bases unmatched. The CDR3 has 17 residues. CDR3 amino acids: CASSLVLAGPVENEQYF. The CDR3 bases are TGTGCCAGCAGTTTAGTACTAGCGGGACCTGTGGAGAACGAGCAGTACTTC.

This clonotype is medium-sized within its sample. The chain couples TRBV29-1 to TRBJ2-3, with 11 bases matching TRBD1. This CDR3 is 13 amino acids long. Germline V lookup: CDR1 SQVTM, CDR2 ANQGSEA. V shed 6 bases, J shed 3 bases, and the junction held 2 bases outside the gene matches. The CDR3 DNA is TGCAGCGTCGGACAGGGGGCAACAGATACGCAGTATTTT. Translation gives CSVGQGATDTQYF.

Ten or more counts support this clonotype. V gene TRBV20-1 combines with J gene TRBJ2-4; D is unresolved. The CDR3 is 11 amino acids. In germline, CDR1 is DFQATT, CDR2 SNEGSKA (reference sequence). V dropped 6 bases and J dropped 5 bases, with 8 bases sitting between them. The DNA of the CDR3 is TGCAGTGCCCCAAGACAAAACATTCAGTACTTC. As protein: CSAPRQNIQYF.